A selection of T cell receptor beta chains follows, all from one sample in a study of T cell repertoires in cytomegalovirus infection. TCRdb re-derived calls from the reads in MiXCR, one entry per CDR3 protein. The top ten clones hold roughly 13% of a sample with about 530,000 distinct CDR3 sequences, 26% of them seen once. The sequenced sample consisted of PBMCs. The source of these receptors is a human donor in good health (CMV status not recorded). Some clones in this sample may be carry-over from other donors' samples. The CDR3 runs from the conserved cysteine through the conserved F or W. The D gene is left open where the match is weak. Some rows mark clone size as missing; the rest say once, few, many or name a class of expanded clone.

d_call: TRBD1
clone_size: -
v_call: TRBV28
j_call: TRBJ2-1
cdr3_aa: CASSLLGTGSGQFF
cdr3_nt: TGTGCCAGCAGTTTATTAGGGACAGGGTCCGGCCAGTTCTTC

d_call: TRBD2
clone_size: -
v_call: TRBV19
j_call: TRBJ2-1
cdr3_aa: CASSSRGSGRAIGNEQFF
cdr3_nt: TGTGCCAGTAGTTCCCGGGGGAGCGGGAGGGCCATTGGCAATGAGCAGTTCTTC

d_call: -
clone_size: -
v_call: TRBV19
j_call: TRBJ1-5
cdr3_aa: CASRGREDQPQHF
cdr3_nt: TGTGCCAGCCGGGGGCGAGAGGACCAGCCCCAGCATTTT

d_call: TRBD1
clone_size: -
v_call: TRBV10-3
j_call: TRBJ2-7
cdr3_aa: CAISEPGTASFYEQYF
cdr3_nt: TGTGCCATCAGTGAGCCCGGGACAGCCTCCTTCTACGAGCAGTACTTC

d_call: TRBD1
clone_size: many
v_call: TRBV7-9
j_call: TRBJ1-2
cdr3_aa: CASSLQGAHDYGYTF
cdr3_nt: TGTGCCAGCAGCTTACAGGGGGCGCATGACTATGGCTACACCTTC

d_call: -
clone_size: many
v_call: TRBV5-4
j_call: TRBJ1-2
cdr3_aa: CASSLDRGYTF
cdr3_nt: TGTGCCAGCAGCCTGGACAGAGGCTACACCTTC

d_call: TRBD2
clone_size: many
v_call: TRBV7-2
j_call: TRBJ2-1
cdr3_aa: CASSIQGTQTSGRAYNEQFF
cdr3_nt: TGTGCCAGCAGCATACAGGGGACTCAGACTAGCGGGAGGGCCTACAATGAGCAGTTCTTC

d_call: TRBD1
clone_size: -
v_call: TRBV6-2/TRBV6-3
j_call: TRBJ1-5
cdr3_aa: CASSLGTGEFQPQHF
cdr3_nt: TGTGCCAGCAGTCTCGGGACAGGCGAGTTCCAGCCCCAGCATTTT

d_call: -
clone_size: few
v_call: TRBV28
j_call: TRBJ2-7
cdr3_aa: CASKTIYEQYF
cdr3_nt: TGTGCCAGCAAAACTATCTACGAGCAGTACTTC

d_call: -
clone_size: many
v_call: TRBV7-2
j_call: TRBJ1-5
cdr3_aa: CASSPRGGGNQPQHF
cdr3_nt: TGTGCCAGCAGCCCACGCGGGGGTGGCAATCAGCCCCAGCATTTT

d_call: TRBD1
clone_size: few
v_call: TRBV6-1
j_call: TRBJ2-1
cdr3_aa: CASKGTGTYEQFF
cdr3_nt: TGTGCCAGCAAAGGGACAGGTACCTATGAGCAGTTCTTC

d_call: -
clone_size: -
v_call: TRBV30
j_call: TRBJ2-3
cdr3_aa: CAWTVGAGTDTQYF
cdr3_nt: TGTGCCTGGACGGTGGGGGCGGGCACAGATACGCAGTATTTT

d_call: TRBD1
clone_size: -
v_call: TRBV5-1
j_call: TRBJ2-1
cdr3_aa: CASSTVTGLYNEQFF
cdr3_nt: TGCGCCAGCAGCACGGTGACAGGGCTCTACAATGAGCAGTTCTTC

d_call: TRBD2
clone_size: -
v_call: TRBV2
j_call: TRBJ2-1
cdr3_aa: CASGLAGVGNEQFF
cdr3_nt: TGTGCCAGCGGCCTAGCGGGAGTGGGCAATGAGCAGTTCTTC

d_call: TRBD2
clone_size: few
v_call: TRBV11-2
j_call: TRBJ2-2
cdr3_aa: CASSGGRTVEELFF
cdr3_nt: TGTGCCAGCAGCGGCGGGAGGACCGTAGAGGAGCTGTTTTTT

d_call: TRBD2
clone_size: -
v_call: TRBV7-2
j_call: TRBJ2-3
cdr3_aa: CASSISGRAADTQYF
cdr3_nt: TGTGCCAGCAGCATCAGCGGGAGGGCCGCAGATACGCAGTATTTT

d_call: TRBD1
clone_size: few
v_call: TRBV24-1
j_call: TRBJ1-5
cdr3_aa: CATRAGQGAFQPQHF
cdr3_nt: TGTGCCACCAGAGCCGGACAGGGGGCTTTTCAGCCCCAGCATTTT

d_call: -
clone_size: -
v_call: TRBV29-1
j_call: TRBJ1-1
cdr3_aa: CSIGDNQARGTEAFF
cdr3_nt: TGCAGCATTGGAGACAATCAGGCGAGGGGCACTGAAGCTTTCTTT

d_call: -
clone_size: -
v_call: TRBV7-9
j_call: TRBJ2-1
cdr3_aa: CASSARGTGTTSGSYNEQFF
cdr3_nt: TGTGCCAGCAGCGCGCGAGGAACCGGGACAACTTCTGGCTCCTACAATGAGCAGTTCTTC

d_call: TRBD2
clone_size: many
v_call: TRBV7-8
j_call: TRBJ2-7
cdr3_aa: CASSFRSGTRPYEQYF
cdr3_nt: TGTGCCAGCAGCTTCCGAAGCGGGACTCGGCCATATGAGCAGTACTTC

d_call: -
clone_size: few
v_call: TRBV12-3/TRBV12-4
j_call: TRBJ1-1
cdr3_aa: CASSFGRDRTEAFF
cdr3_nt: TGTGCCAGCAGTTTCGGCAGGGATAGAACTGAAGCTTTCTTT

d_call: TRBD1
clone_size: -
v_call: TRBV11-1
j_call: TRBJ2-6
cdr3_aa: CASSLGQGISTGANVLTF
cdr3_nt: TGTGCCAGCAGCCTCGGACAGGGAATTTCGACTGGGGCCAACGTCCTGACTTTC

d_call: TRBD2
clone_size: -
v_call: TRBV6-2/TRBV6-3
j_call: TRBJ2-1
cdr3_aa: CASSYSKSSGRAYNEQFF
cdr3_nt: TGTGCCAGCAGTTACTCGAAATCTAGCGGGAGGGCCTACAATGAGCAGTTCTTC

d_call: -
clone_size: many
v_call: TRBV7-6
j_call: TRBJ2-3
cdr3_aa: CASRSKTDTQYF
cdr3_nt: TGTGCCAGCAGGTCAAAGACAGATACGCAGTATTTT

d_call: TRBD1
clone_size: -
v_call: TRBV14
j_call: TRBJ1-6
cdr3_aa: CASSKTGGISPLHF
cdr3_nt: TGTGCCAGCAGCAAGACAGGGGGCATTTCACCCCTCCACTTT

d_call: -
clone_size: -
v_call: TRBV7-2
j_call: TRBJ2-1
cdr3_aa: CASSFSRVSSEQFF
cdr3_nt: TGTGCCAGCAGCTTTAGTAGGGTATCCAGCGAGCAGTTCTTC

d_call: -
clone_size: many
v_call: TRBV7-3
j_call: TRBJ2-6
cdr3_aa: CASSPTLAQGISGANVLTF
cdr3_nt: TGTGCCAGCAGCCCCACCCTTGCGCAGGGTATCTCTGGGGCCAACGTCCTGACTTTC

d_call: -
clone_size: -
v_call: TRBV5-4
j_call: TRBJ1-2
cdr3_aa: CAGSLAQIYGYTF
cdr3_nt: TGTGCCGGCAGCTTGGCACAGATCTATGGCTACACCTTC

d_call: TRBD1
clone_size: -
v_call: TRBV20-1
j_call: TRBJ2-3
cdr3_aa: CSAGRIGTGTDTQYF
cdr3_nt: TGCAGTGCCGGCCGAATCGGGACAGGGACAGATACGCAGTATTTT

d_call: TRBD1
clone_size: -
v_call: TRBV20-1
j_call: TRBJ1-4
cdr3_aa: CSAPRYARDSYNEKLFF
cdr3_nt: TGCAGTGCTCCTCGTTACGCCCGGGACAGTTATAATGAAAAACTGTTTTTT

d_call: TRBD2
clone_size: -
v_call: TRBV3-1
j_call: TRBJ2-2
cdr3_aa: CASSQEGPGGHGELFF
cdr3_nt: TGTGCCAGCAGCCAAGAAGGTCCGGGGGGGCACGGGGAGCTGTTTTTT

d_call: -
clone_size: few
v_call: TRBV19
j_call: TRBJ1-1
cdr3_aa: CASSNLGGDKGTEAFF
cdr3_nt: TGTGCCAGTAGTAATTTGGGCGGGGACAAGGGCACTGAAGCTTTCTTT

d_call: TRBD2
clone_size: many
v_call: TRBV7-8
j_call: TRBJ2-7
cdr3_aa: CASSLGGRAREQYF
cdr3_nt: TGTGCCAGCAGCTTAGGGGGGAGGGCCCGGGAGCAGTACTTC

d_call: -
clone_size: -
v_call: TRBV19
j_call: TRBJ2-3
cdr3_aa: CASSIRLRPDTQYF
cdr3_nt: TGTGCCAGTAGTATTCGACTGCGCCCAGATACGCAGTATTTT

d_call: -
clone_size: -
v_call: TRBV14
j_call: TRBJ1-5
cdr3_aa: CASSQEYGREGDSRPQHF
cdr3_nt: TGTGCCAGCAGCCAAGAATATGGCAGGGAGGGCGACTCTCGGCCCCAGCATTTT

d_call: TRBD2
clone_size: -
v_call: TRBV4-1
j_call: TRBJ2-7
cdr3_aa: CASSQEVGTGGAYEQYF
cdr3_nt: TGCGCCAGCAGCCAAGAAGTAGGAACGGGAGGCGCCTACGAGCAGTACTTC

d_call: -
clone_size: -
v_call: TRBV5-4
j_call: TRBJ2-1
cdr3_aa: CASSGTANNEQFF
cdr3_nt: TGTGCCAGCAGCGGAACGGCAAACAATGAGCAGTTCTTC

d_call: -
clone_size: many
v_call: TRBV7-6
j_call: TRBJ2-1
cdr3_aa: CASSFTGYNEQFF
cdr3_nt: TGTGCCAGCAGCTTTACAGGGTACAATGAGCAGTTCTTC

d_call: -
clone_size: few
v_call: TRBV12-3/TRBV12-4
j_call: TRBJ2-5
cdr3_aa: CASTVGETQYF
cdr3_nt: TGTGCCAGCACCGTGGGGGAGACCCAGTACTTC

d_call: -
clone_size: -
v_call: TRBV10-3
j_call: TRBJ2-3
cdr3_aa: CAITRDGGQDTQYF
cdr3_nt: TGTGCCATCACTCGGGACGGGGGGCAGGATACGCAGTATTTT

d_call: TRBD1
clone_size: -
v_call: TRBV7-2
j_call: TRBJ2-1
cdr3_aa: CASHRDRDNNEQFF
cdr3_nt: TGTGCCAGTCACCGGGACAGGGACAACAATGAGCAGTTCTTC

d_call: TRBD1
clone_size: -
v_call: TRBV5-1
j_call: TRBJ2-2
cdr3_aa: CASSPTGTAEGGELFF
cdr3_nt: TGCGCCAGCAGCCCTACTGGGACAGCCGAGGGCGGGGAGCTGTTTTTT

d_call: TRBD2
clone_size: few
v_call: TRBV6-2/TRBV6-3
j_call: TRBJ2-3
cdr3_aa: CATRPAGVGDTQYF
cdr3_nt: TGTGCCACGAGGCCAGCGGGAGTGGGTGATACGCAGTATTTT

d_call: TRBD2
clone_size: few
v_call: TRBV24-1
j_call: TRBJ2-1
cdr3_aa: CATSDPTGLVHEQFF
cdr3_nt: TGTGCCACCAGTGACCCAACAGGACTAGTCCATGAGCAGTTCTTC

d_call: -
clone_size: few
v_call: TRBV12-3/TRBV12-4
j_call: TRBJ2-3
cdr3_aa: CASSRLVGPFTDTQYF
cdr3_nt: TGTGCCAGCAGTCGCCTGGTAGGCCCTTTCACAGATACGCAGTATTTT

d_call: TRBD2
clone_size: -
v_call: TRBV7-2
j_call: TRBJ2-1
cdr3_aa: CASSFPGSGSNHNEQFF
cdr3_nt: TGTGCCAGCAGCTTCCCGGGTAGCGGGAGTAACCACAATGAGCAGTTCTTC

d_call: TRBD1
clone_size: few
v_call: TRBV7-2
j_call: TRBJ2-1
cdr3_aa: CASSQGQASYNEQFF
cdr3_nt: TGTGCCAGCAGCCAGGGACAGGCATCCTACAATGAGCAGTTCTTC

d_call: -
clone_size: -
v_call: TRBV28
j_call: TRBJ1-3
cdr3_aa: CASSLLAGPSGNTIYF
cdr3_nt: TGTGCCAGCAGTTTATTGGCAGGCCCCTCTGGAAACACCATATATTTT

d_call: -
clone_size: few
v_call: TRBV7-2
j_call: TRBJ2-5
cdr3_aa: CASTLRAAAGETQYF
cdr3_nt: TGTGCCAGCACCCTCAGGGCAGCGGCGGGAGAGACCCAGTACTTC

d_call: TRBD2
clone_size: -
v_call: TRBV5-1
j_call: TRBJ2-7
cdr3_aa: CASSPDRGRVSYEQYF
cdr3_nt: TGCGCCAGCAGCCCTGATCGCGGGAGGGTGTCCTACGAGCAGTACTTC

d_call: -
clone_size: -
v_call: TRBV20-1
j_call: TRBJ1-5
cdr3_aa: CSASLSISNQPQHF
cdr3_nt: TGCAGTGCTAGCCTTTCTATTAGCAATCAGCCCCAGCATTTT

d_call: -
clone_size: -
v_call: TRBV5-1
j_call: TRBJ2-1
cdr3_aa: CASSFIPNQEQFF
cdr3_nt: TGCGCCAGCAGCTTTATCCCTAATCAAGAGCAGTTCTTC

d_call: -
clone_size: -
v_call: TRBV19
j_call: TRBJ1-5
cdr3_aa: CASSVTRTSGVQPQHF
cdr3_nt: TGTGCCAGTAGTGTAACCCGCACTTCGGGGGTTCAGCCCCAGCATTTT

d_call: -
clone_size: few
v_call: TRBV15
j_call: TRBJ2-2
cdr3_aa: CATRGTGNTGELFF
cdr3_nt: TGTGCCACCAGGGGTACAGGGAACACCGGGGAGCTGTTTTTT

d_call: -
clone_size: -
v_call: TRBV19
j_call: TRBJ1-2
cdr3_aa: CASSGGLTYGYTF
cdr3_nt: TGTGCCAGTAGTGGCGGTCTCACCTATGGCTACACCTTC

d_call: -
clone_size: many
v_call: TRBV7-9
j_call: TRBJ1-1
cdr3_aa: CASSLVEGTNTEAFF
cdr3_nt: TGTGCCAGCAGCTTAGTGGAGGGGACGAACACTGAAGCTTTCTTT

d_call: -
clone_size: few
v_call: TRBV28
j_call: TRBJ2-2
cdr3_aa: CASSFWGAAVTGELFF
cdr3_nt: TGTGCCAGCAGTTTTTGGGGGGCGGCCGTTACCGGGGAGCTGTTTTTT

d_call: -
clone_size: many
v_call: TRBV11-3
j_call: TRBJ2-2
cdr3_aa: CASSPRPGETGELFF
cdr3_nt: TGTGCCAGCAGCCCCAGGCCGGGGGAGACCGGGGAGCTGTTTTTT

d_call: TRBD2
clone_size: few
v_call: TRBV5-1
j_call: TRBJ2-3
cdr3_aa: CASSSPSGRAEDTQYF
cdr3_nt: TGCGCCAGCAGCTCCCCTAGCGGGAGGGCCGAAGATACGCAGTATTTT

d_call: TRBD2
clone_size: -
v_call: TRBV13
j_call: TRBJ2-5
cdr3_aa: CASSESSGQETQYF
cdr3_nt: TGTGCCAGCAGCGAATCTAGCGGCCAAGAGACCCAGTACTTC